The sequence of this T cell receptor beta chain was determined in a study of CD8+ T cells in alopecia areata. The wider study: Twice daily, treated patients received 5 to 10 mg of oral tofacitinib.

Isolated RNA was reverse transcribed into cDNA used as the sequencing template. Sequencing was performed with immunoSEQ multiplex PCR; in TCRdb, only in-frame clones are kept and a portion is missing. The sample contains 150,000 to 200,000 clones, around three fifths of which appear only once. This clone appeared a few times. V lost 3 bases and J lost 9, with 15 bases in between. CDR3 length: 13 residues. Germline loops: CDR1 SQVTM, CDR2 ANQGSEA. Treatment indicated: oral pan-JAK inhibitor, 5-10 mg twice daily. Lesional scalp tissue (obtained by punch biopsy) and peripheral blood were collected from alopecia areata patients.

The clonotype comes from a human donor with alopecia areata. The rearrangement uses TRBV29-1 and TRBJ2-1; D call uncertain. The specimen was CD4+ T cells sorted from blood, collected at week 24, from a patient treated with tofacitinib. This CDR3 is CSVDLREAAEQFF. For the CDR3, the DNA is TGCAGCGTTGATTTAAGAGAGGCCGCTGAGCAGTTCTTC.